Below are 25 T cell receptor beta chains sequenced from a single sample in a study of blood T cells in healthy people across ages. Through a sample-barcoded 5' primer and a J-beta primer mix, a second PCR was run for about 6 to 11 cycles. TCRdb ran MiXCR on the 5' RACE reads and lists one entry per CDR3 protein. This sample has 1.2 million to 1.5 million distinct CDR3 sequences; around 59% occur once, and the top ten carry 5% to 7%. The sequencing input was blood. The receptors were gathered from a man in his late teens or twenties in good health.

This clonotype occurred a few times. This sequence joins TRBV4-3 and TRBJ1-2, with D possibly matching TRBD1 (6 bases). This CDR3 region has 15 residues. V was shortened by 0 bases and J by 5 bases, with 13 bases between the two germline ends. The germline V gene has CDR1 LGHNA and CDR2 YSLEER. The CDR3: CASSQDRGAWYGYTF. Here the CDR3 DNA reads TGCGCCAGCAGCCAAGATCGGGGGGCCTGGTATGGCTACACCTTC.

The rearrangement uses TRBV2 and TRBJ2-4; no clear D gene. Trimming removed 6 bases at V and 6 bases at J, with 12 bases between. The CDR3 contains 13 residues. The V gene's germline CDR1 is SNHLY and CDR2 FYNNEI. In DNA, the CDR3 is TGTGCCAGCAGAAATAGTACCGGAAACATTCAGTACTTC. Translation: CASRNSTGNIQYF.

The chain couples TRBV12-3 or TRBV12-4 to TRBJ2-7; D uncertain. The CDR3 extends over 13 amino acids. V was trimmed by 6 bases and J by 7 bases, leaving 16 bases between them. CDR3 region: CASSLDGPGEQYF. DNA of the CDR3: TGTGCCAGCAGCCTTGACGGGCCCGGGGAGCAGTACTTC.

This clonotype was picked up a small number of times. This chain joins TRBV5-1 and TRBJ1-4; TRBD1 might be the D (5 bases). Germline-derived CDR1 and CDR2 are SGHRS and YFSETQ. V was shortened by 5 bases and J by 9 bases, with 8 bases between the two germline ends. This CDR3 has 11 residues. The CDR3 is CASRQAQKLFF. The CDR3 DNA reads TGCGCCAGCAGACAGGCCCAAAAACTGTTTTTT.

The J gene is TRBJ2-7, the V gene TRBV2; TRBD1 matches 9 bases. V lost 6 bases to trimming and J lost 2 bases; unmatched junction nucleotides: 11. Per germline, CDR1 SNHLY and CDR2 FYNNEI. The CDR3 loop spans 16 amino acids. The CDR3 sequence is CASSPEPGQGPYEQYF. In DNA, the CDR3 is TGTGCCAGCAGCCCCGAGCCGGGACAGGGTCCCTACGAGCAGTACTTC.

This clonotype has a handful of counts. This sequence joins TRBV10-3 and TRBJ2-7, with no clear D. The CDR3 is 14 amino acids. The V gene's germline CDR1 is ENHRY and CDR2 SYGVKD. Trimming shortened V by 0 bases and J by 0 bases, and 6 bases separated the two germline ends. The CDR3 here is CAISESRHSYEQYF. In nucleotides, the CDR3 is TGTGCCATCAGTGAGTCGCGACACTCCTACGAGCAGTACTTC.

The chain recombines TRBV25-1 with TRBJ2-7, with TRBD1 matching 9 bases. CDR3 length: 15 amino acids. The junction had 7 bases not matched to a gene; V was cut back by 5 bases and J by 2 bases. Germline V gives CDR1 MGHDK, CDR2 SYGVNS. This CDR3 is CASSTGGVYTYEQYF. DNA for the CDR3: TGTGCCAGCAGTACAGGGGGCGTTTATACCTACGAGCAGTACTTC.

This clonotype was counted once. The J gene is TRBJ1-6, the V gene TRBV2; 7 bases are shared with TRBD1. The length of the CDR3 is 14 residues. CDR1 is SNHLY, CDR2 FYNNEI, per germline. V lost 7 bases to trimming and J lost 12 bases; unmatched junction nucleotides: 12. The CDR3 DNA is TGTGCCAGCAAGGGTGCAGGGGGGTACGGACCCCTCCACTTT. Residues: CASKGAGGYGPLHF.

The V call is TRBV2, the J call TRBJ1-5; 8 bases fit TRBD1. Unmatched junction bases numbered 8, after V lost 3 bases and J lost 4 bases. The CDR3 is 16 residues long. Germline-derived CDR1 and CDR2 are SNHLY and FYNNEI. CDR3 DNA sequence: TGTGCCAGCAGTGACTCCGGGACAGGCGAAAATCAGCCCCAGCATTTT. It translates to CASSDSGTGENQPQHF. Using reference TRBV2 and TRBJ1-5 for the parts outside the CDR3, the full variable domain is EPEVTQTPSHQVTQMGQEVILRCVPISNHLYFYWYRQILGQKVEFLVSFYNNEISEKSEIFDDQFSVERPDGSNFTLKIRSTKLEDSAMYFCASSDSGTGENQPQHFGDGTRLSIL.

This rearrangement joins TRBV7-2 to TRBJ2-7, with D perhaps TRBD1 (6 bases). The CDR3 loop spans 15 amino acids. CDR1 and CDR2 from the germline V gene are SGHTA and FQGNSA. V lost 5 bases and J lost 7, with 21 bases in between. The CDR3 sequence: CASSPDRISNSEQYF. In DNA, the CDR3 is TGTGCCAGCAGCCCCGACAGGATCTCAAATTCGGAGCAGTACTTC.

The chain uses TRBV4-3 and TRBJ2-4; 7 bases fit TRBD1. The DNA end lines up better with TRBJ2-7; the J call may be wrong. The CDR3 spans 16 residues. From germline, CDR1 is LGHNA and CDR2 YSLEER. The CDR3 sequence is CASSQDFGGQPYEQYF. The CDR3 bases are TGCGCCAGCAGCCAAGATTTTGGGGGACAGCCCTACGAGCAGTACTTC.

In its sample, this clonotype was seen a few times. The chain links TRBV9 to TRBJ2-6, with a tentative D call TRBD2 (5 bases). V was pared by 6 bases and J by 1 base, with 11 bases between. The V gene's germline CDR1 is SGDLS and CDR2 YYNGEE. The CDR3 totals 15 residues. The CDR3: CASTTGLSGANVLTF. The CDR3 DNA reads as TGTGCCAGCACCACGGGGTTATCTGGGGCCAACGTCCTGACTTTC.

The genes are TRBV20-1 and TRBJ2-3; 9 nucleotides match TRBD1. The CDR3 has 15 residues. J lost 2 bases, V lost 7 bases, and 10 bases had no gene match. Germline-derived CDR1 and CDR2 are DFQATT and SNEGSKA (reference sequence). Written as DNA, the CDR3 is TGCAGTGTCGAACAGGGGGCAGGTGACACAGATACGCAGTATTTT. Translation gives CSVEQGAGDTDTQYF.

This clonotype was found a few times. The rearrangement uses TRBV6-6 and TRBJ2-7; maybe TRBD2 (6 bases). The V gene lost 5 bases and the J gene lost 0 bases, with 17 bases spanning the gap. This CDR3 has 16 residues. From germline, CDR1 is MNHNY and CDR2 SVGAGI (reference sequence). The CDR3 region is CASSPPRGGISYEQYF. The CDR3 nucleotides are TGTGCCAGCAGTCCCCCCCGGGGCGGGATCTCCTACGAGCAGTACTTC.

This sequence joins TRBV3-1 and TRBJ1-5; no clear D gene. This CDR3 spans 16 amino acids. The V end lost 1 base, the J end lost 3 bases, and 13 bases lay between the germline ends. Germline V gene lookup returns CDR1 LGHDT and CDR2 YNNKEL (reference sequence). The CDR3 DNA sequence: TGTGCCAGCAGCCAAGGTTCACCGTCTACCAATCAGCCCCAGCATTTT. This encodes CASSQGSPSTNQPQHF.

This clonotype occurred a few times. The CDR3 spells CASSQEGFRNSYTF. In DNA form, the CDR3 reads TGCGCCAGCAGCCAGGAGGGATTCCGAAATAGCTACACCTTC. The V call is TRBV4-3, the J call TRBJ1-2; D remains ambiguous. Deletions cut 3 bases from V and 9 bases from J, with 17 bases between. This CDR3 is 14 amino acids long. From germline, CDR1 is LGHNA and CDR2 YSLEER.

Only one count was recorded for this clonotype. Here the CDR3 DNA reads TGCAGTGCTAGAGATAAGCGGGGGGGCTTGTCGGAGTTCTTC. Its translation is CSARDKRGGLSEFF. The genes are TRBV20-1 and TRBJ2-1; 10 bases map to TRBD2. V shed 0 bases, J shed 14 bases, and the junction held 10 bases outside the gene matches. Germline V gene lookup returns CDR1 DFQATT and CDR2 SNEGSKA (reference sequence). The CDR3 length is 14 residues.

Here the CDR3 reads CAISRDRMAGANVLTF. CDR3 DNA sequence: TGTGCCATCAGCCGGGACAGGATGGCTGGGGCCAACGTCCTGACTTTC. The rearrangement uses TRBV10-3 and TRBJ2-6; 8 nucleotides align to TRBD1. The CDR3 is 16 amino acids. Trimming removed 6 bases from V and 2 bases from J; junction bases left unmatched: 6. CDR1 is ENHRY, CDR2 SYGVKD, per germline.

J is TRBJ2-7 and V is TRBV20-1; tentative D call: TRBD1 (6 bases). The CDR3 has 13 amino acids. Germline V lookup: CDR1 DFQATT, CDR2 SNEGSKA (reference sequence). V lost 4 bases to trimming and J lost 0 bases, with 10 bases between them. The CDR3 loop is CSAKWGRSYEQYF. Written as DNA, the CDR3 is TGCAGTGCTAAGTGGGGGCGCTCCTACGAGCAGTACTTC.

The chain joins TRBV7-2 to TRBJ2-3; D is undetermined. The germline V and J ends were trimmed by 3 bases and 5 bases, with 15 bases remaining between them. CDR1 is SGHTA and CDR2 is FQGNSA in the germline V gene. The CDR3 has 15 amino acids. This chain's CDR3 is CASSFVGASVDTQYF. The CDR3 nucleotides are TGTGCCAGCAGCTTCGTGGGCGCATCTGTAGATACGCAGTATTTT. The full variable domain, in which reference TRBV7-2 and TRBJ2-3 provide the parts outside the CDR3, is GAGVSQSPSNKVTEKGKDVELRCDPISGHTALYWYRQSLGQGLEFLIYFQGNSAPDKSGLPSDRFSAERTGGSVSTLTIQRTQQEDSAVYLCASSFVGASVDTQYFGPGTRLTVL.

The chain uses TRBV7-2 and TRBJ2-5; 7 bases line up with TRBD1. Germline V CDR1 and CDR2: SGHTA, FQGNSA. The J segment lost 3 bases and the V segment lost 7 bases, leaving 5 bases of the junction unmatched. The CDR3 is 13 residues long. The chain's CDR3 is CASTNTGEETQYF. The CDR3 bases are TGTGCCAGCACCAATACAGGGGAAGAGACCCAGTACTTC. Full variable domain (rest looked up from reference TRBV7-2 and TRBJ2-5): GAGVSQSPSNKVTEKGKDVELRCDPISGHTALYWYRQSLGQGLEFLIYFQGNSAPDKSGLPSDRFSAERTGGSVSTLTIQRTQQEDSAVYLCASTNTGEETQYFGPGTRLLVL.

The rearrangement uses TRBV29-1 and TRBJ2-3; possibly TRBD2 for D (6 bases). Trimming stripped 6 bases from V and 0 bases from J, with 16 bases between. The CDR3 has 15 residues. Germline values: CDR1 SQVTM, CDR2 ANQGSEA. Here the CDR3 DNA reads TGCAGCGTGCCGTGGGACTCGACTAGCACAGATACGCAGTATTTT. Translated: CSVPWDSTSTDTQYF.

The chain couples TRBV10-3 to TRBJ1-5; D remains unclear. CDR3 size: 16 residues. The germline V gene encodes CDR1 ENHRY and CDR2 SYGVKD. V lost 0 bases to trimming and J lost 0 bases, with 9 bases between them. Here the CDR3 DNA reads TGTGCCATCAGTGAGTCAGGAGCATATAGCAATCAGCCCCAGCATTTT. It encodes CAISESGAYSNQPQHF.

In its sample, this clonotype was seen once. The chain is built from TRBV10-3 and TRBJ2-7; perhaps D is TRBD1 or TRBD2 (5 bases each). Trimming stripped 3 bases from V and 4 bases from J, with 16 bases between. The CDR3 length is 15 residues. The germline CDR1 and CDR2 sequences are ENHRY and SYGVKD. CDR3 amino acids: CAISDQGSSGYEQYF. CDR3 sequence (DNA): TGTGCCATCAGTGATCAGGGTTCATCGGGGTACGAGCAGTACTTC.

This chain links TRBV4-1 with TRBJ2-6; D gene uncertain. This CDR3 has 16 amino acids. Per germline, CDR1 MGHRA and CDR2 YSYEKL. The germline V and J ends were trimmed by 1 base and 2 bases, with 9 bases remaining between them. The CDR3, as DNA: TGCGCCAGCAGCCAAGGAGGAATACCTGGGGCCAACGTCCTGACTTTC. Amino acids: CASSQGGIPGANVLTF.